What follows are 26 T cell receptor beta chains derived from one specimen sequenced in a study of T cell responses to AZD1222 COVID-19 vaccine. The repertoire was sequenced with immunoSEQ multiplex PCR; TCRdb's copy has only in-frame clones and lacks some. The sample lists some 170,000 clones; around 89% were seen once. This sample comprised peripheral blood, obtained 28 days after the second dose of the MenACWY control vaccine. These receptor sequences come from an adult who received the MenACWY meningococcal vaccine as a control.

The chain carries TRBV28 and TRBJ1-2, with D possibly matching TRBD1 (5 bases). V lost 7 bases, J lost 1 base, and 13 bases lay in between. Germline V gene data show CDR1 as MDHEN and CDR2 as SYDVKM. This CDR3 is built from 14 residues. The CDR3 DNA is TGTGCCAGCACGGGGGAGAAGGATAACTATGGCTACACCTTC. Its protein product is CASTGEKDNYGYTF.

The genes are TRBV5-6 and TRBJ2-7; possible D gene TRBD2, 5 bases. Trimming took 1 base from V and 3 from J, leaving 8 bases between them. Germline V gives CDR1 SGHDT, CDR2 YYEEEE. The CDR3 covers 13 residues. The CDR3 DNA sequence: TGTGCCAGCAGCTTGAACGAGGGCTACGAGCAGTACTTC. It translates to CASSLNEGYEQYF.

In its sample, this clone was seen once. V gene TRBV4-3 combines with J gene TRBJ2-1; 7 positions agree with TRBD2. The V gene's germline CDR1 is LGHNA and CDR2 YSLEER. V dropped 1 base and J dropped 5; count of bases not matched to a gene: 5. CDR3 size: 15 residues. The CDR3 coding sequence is TGCGCCAGCAGCCAAGGTCTAGCGGTCAACAATGAGCAGTTCTTC. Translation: CASSQGLAVNNEQFF.

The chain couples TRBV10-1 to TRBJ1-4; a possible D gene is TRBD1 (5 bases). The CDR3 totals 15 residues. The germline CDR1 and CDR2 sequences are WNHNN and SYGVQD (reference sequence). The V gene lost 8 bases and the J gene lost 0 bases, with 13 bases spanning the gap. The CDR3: CASRGDGATNEKLFF. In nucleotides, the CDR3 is TGCGCCAGCCGGGGGGACGGGGCAACTAATGAAAAACTGTTTTTT.

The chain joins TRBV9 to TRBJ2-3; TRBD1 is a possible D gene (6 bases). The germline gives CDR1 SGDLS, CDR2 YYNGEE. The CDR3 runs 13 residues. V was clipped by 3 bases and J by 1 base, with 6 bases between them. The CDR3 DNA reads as TGTGCCAGCAGCGGGACAGGCACAGATACGCAGTATTTT. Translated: CASSGTGTDTQYF.

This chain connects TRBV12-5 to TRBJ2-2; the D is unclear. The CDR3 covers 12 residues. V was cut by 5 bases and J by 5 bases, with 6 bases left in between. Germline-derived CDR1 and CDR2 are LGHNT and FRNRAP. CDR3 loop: CASGSGTGELFF. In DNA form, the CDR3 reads TGTGCTAGTGGTAGTGGGACCGGGGAGCTGTTTTTT.

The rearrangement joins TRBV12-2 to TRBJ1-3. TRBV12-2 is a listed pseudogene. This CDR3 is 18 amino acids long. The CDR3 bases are TGTGCAAGTCGCTTAGCGCGCAGGGACCGTAGTAGCGGAAACACCATATATTTT. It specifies CASRLARRDRSSGNTIYF.

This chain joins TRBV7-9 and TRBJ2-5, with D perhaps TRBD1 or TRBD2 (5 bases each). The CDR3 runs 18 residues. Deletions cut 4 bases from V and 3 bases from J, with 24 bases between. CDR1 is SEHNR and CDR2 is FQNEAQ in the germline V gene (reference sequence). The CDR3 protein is CASSSWIVSGDRKETQYF. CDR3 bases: TGTGCCAGCAGCTCCTGGATCGTTTCTGGGGACCGAAAAGAGACCCAGTACTTC.

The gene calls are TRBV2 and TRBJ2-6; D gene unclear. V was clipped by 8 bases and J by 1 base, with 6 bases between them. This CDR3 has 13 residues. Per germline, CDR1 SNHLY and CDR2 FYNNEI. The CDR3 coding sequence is TGTGCCAGCCAGAAGTCTGGGGCCAACGTCCTGACTTTC. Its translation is CASQKSGANVLTF.

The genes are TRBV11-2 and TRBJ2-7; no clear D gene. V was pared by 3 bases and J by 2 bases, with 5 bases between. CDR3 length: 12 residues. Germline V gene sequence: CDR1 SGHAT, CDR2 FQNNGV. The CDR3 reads CASSFETYEQYF. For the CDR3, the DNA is TGTGCCAGCAGCTTCGAGACCTACGAGCAGTACTTC.

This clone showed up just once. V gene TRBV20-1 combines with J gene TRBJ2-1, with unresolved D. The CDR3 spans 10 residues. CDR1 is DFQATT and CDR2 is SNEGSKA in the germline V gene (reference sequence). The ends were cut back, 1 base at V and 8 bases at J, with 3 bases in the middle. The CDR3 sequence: CSARVYEQFF. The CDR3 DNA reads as TGCAGTGCTAGAGTGTATGAGCAGTTCTTC.

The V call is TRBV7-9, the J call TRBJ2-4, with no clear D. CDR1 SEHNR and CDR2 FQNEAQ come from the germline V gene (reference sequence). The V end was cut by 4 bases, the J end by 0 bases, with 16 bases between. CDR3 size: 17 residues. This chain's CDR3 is CASSSRPASLAKNIQYF. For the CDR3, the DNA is TGTGCCAGCAGCTCAAGACCGGCGTCCCTAGCCAAAAACATTCAGTACTTC.

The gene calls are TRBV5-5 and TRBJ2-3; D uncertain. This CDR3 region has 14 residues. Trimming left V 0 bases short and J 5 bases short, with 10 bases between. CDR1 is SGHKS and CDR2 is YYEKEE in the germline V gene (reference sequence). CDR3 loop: CASSLEGLEDTQYF. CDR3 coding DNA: TGTGCCAGCAGCTTGGAAGGGTTGGAAGATACGCAGTATTTT.

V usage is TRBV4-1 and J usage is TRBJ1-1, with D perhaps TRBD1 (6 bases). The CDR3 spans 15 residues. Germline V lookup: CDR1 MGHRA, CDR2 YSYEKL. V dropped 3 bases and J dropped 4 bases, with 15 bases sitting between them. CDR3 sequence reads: CASSQSGGLVTEAFF. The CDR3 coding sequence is TGCGCCAGCAGCCAGAGTGGGGGGCTTGTCACTGAAGCTTTCTTT.

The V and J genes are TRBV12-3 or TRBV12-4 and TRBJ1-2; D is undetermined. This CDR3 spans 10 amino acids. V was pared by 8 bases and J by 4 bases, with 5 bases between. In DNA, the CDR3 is TGTGCCAGCGGCCTCTATGGCTACACCTTC. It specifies CASGLYGYTF.

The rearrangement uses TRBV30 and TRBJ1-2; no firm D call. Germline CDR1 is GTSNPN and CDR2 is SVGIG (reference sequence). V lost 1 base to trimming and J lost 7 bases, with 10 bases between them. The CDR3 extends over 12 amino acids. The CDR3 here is CAWSEAVFGYTF. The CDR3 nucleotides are TGTGCCTGGAGTGAGGCGGTTTTTGGCTACACCTTC.

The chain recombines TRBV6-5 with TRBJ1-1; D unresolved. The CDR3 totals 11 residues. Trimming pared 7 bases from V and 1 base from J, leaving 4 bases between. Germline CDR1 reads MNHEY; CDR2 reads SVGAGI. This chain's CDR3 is CASKANTEAFF. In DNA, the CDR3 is TGTGCCAGCAAGGCGAACACTGAAGCTTTCTTT.

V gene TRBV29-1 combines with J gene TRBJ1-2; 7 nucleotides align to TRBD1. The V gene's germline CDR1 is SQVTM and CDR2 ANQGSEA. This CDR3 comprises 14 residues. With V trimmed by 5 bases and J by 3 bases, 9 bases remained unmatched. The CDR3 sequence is CSVSTGRVDYGYTF. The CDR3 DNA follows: TGCAGCGTTTCGACAGGGAGGGTTGACTATGGCTACACCTTC. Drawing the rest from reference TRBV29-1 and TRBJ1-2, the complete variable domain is SAVISQKPSRDICQRGTSLTIQCQVDSQVTMMFWYRQQPGQSLTLIATANQGSEATYESGFVIDKFPISRPNLTFSTLTVSNMSPEDSSIYLCSVSTGRVDYGYTFGSGTRLTVV.

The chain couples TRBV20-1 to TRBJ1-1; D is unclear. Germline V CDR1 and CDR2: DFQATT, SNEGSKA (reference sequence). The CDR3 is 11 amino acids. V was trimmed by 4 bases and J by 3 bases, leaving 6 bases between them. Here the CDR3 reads CSAKKDTEAFF. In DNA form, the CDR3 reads TGCAGTGCTAAAAAGGACACTGAAGCTTTCTTT.

The CDR3 coding sequence is TGTGCCTCACGAGACGTAGGGCAAAATTCACCCCTCCACTTT. This sequence encodes CASRDVGQNSPLHF. V and J are TRBV19 and TRBJ1-6; D is uncertain. CDR1 is LNHDA and CDR2 is SQIVND in the germline V gene (reference sequence). The CDR3 is made up of 14 amino acids. V was clipped by 11 bases and J by 7 bases, with 18 bases between them.

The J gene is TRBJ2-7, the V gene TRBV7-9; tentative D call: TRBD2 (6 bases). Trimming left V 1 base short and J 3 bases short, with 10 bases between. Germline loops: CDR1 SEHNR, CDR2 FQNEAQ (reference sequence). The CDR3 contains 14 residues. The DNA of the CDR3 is TGTGCCAGCAGCTTAGTGGGGGGTATCTACGAGCAGTACTTC. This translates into CASSLVGGIYEQYF.

CDR3 in DNA: TGTGCCAGCAGCCAAGAGGTCGGCAGGGGTTCCTACGAGCAGTACTTC. Its protein is CASSQEVGRGSYEQYF. The rearrangement links TRBV14 to TRBJ2-7; the D gene is possibly TRBD1 (6 bases). CDR1 SGHDN and CDR2 FVKESK come from the germline V gene. Trimming cost V 0 bases and J 1 base, with 13 bases left between them. The CDR3 extends over 16 amino acids.

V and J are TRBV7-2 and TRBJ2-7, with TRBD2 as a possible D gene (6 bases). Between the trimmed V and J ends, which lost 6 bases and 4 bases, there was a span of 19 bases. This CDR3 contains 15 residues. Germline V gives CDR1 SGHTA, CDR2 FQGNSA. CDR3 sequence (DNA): TGTGCCAGCAGTAACCCGGGACTTTCGCTTTACGAGCAGTACTTC. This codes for CASSNPGLSLYEQYF.

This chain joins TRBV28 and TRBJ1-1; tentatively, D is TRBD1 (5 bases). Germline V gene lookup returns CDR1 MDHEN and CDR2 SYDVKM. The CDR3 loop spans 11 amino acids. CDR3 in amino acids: CGGGDNTEAFF. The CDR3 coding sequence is TGTGGCGGGGGGGATAACACTGAAGCTTTCTTT.

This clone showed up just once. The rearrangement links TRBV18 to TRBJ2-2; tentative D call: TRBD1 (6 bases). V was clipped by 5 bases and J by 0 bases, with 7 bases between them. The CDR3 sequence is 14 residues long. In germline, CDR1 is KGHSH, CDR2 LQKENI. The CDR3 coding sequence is TGTGCCAGCTCAACAGGGTCGAACACCGGGGAGCTGTTTTTT. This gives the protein CASSTGSNTGELFF. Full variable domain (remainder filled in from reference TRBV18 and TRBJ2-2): NAGVMQNPRHLVRRRGQEARLRCSPMKGHSHVYWYRQLPEEGLKFMVYLQKENIIDESGMPKERFSAEFPKEGPSILRIQQVVRGDSAAYFCASSTGSNTGELFFGEGSRLTVL.

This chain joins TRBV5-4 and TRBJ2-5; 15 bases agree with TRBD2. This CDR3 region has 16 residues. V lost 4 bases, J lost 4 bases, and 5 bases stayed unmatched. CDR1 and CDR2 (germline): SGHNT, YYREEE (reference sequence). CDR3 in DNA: TGTGCCAGCAGCATACCGGGACTAGCGGGAGGAGAGACCCAGTACTTC. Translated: CASSIPGLAGGETQYF.